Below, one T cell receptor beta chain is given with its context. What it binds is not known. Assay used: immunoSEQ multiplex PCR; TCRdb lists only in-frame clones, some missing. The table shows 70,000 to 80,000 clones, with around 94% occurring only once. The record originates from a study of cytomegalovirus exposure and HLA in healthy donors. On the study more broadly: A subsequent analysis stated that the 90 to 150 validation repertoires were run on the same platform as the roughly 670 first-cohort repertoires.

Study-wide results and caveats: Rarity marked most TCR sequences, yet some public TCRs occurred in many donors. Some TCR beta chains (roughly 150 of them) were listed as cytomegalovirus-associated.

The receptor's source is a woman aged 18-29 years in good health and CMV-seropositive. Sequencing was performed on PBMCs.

The CDR3 sequence is CASSLEAAGRNTIYF. CDR3 nucleotides: TGTGCCAGCAGCTTGGAGGCCGCGGGGAGAAACACCATATATTTT. The chain uses TRBV7-9 and TRBJ1-3; D unclear. Trimming left V 3 bases short and J 5 bases short, with 14 bases between. CDR1 SEHNR and CDR2 FQNEAQ come from the germline V gene (reference sequence). The CDR3 is made up of 15 amino acids.